These 16 T cell receptor beta chains came from one sample sequenced in a study of T cell responses to AZD1222 COVID-19 vaccine. Assay: immunoSEQ multiplex PCR; the TCRdb copy retains only in-frame clones and omits some. The sample lists some 170,000 clones, around 90% seen once, with less than 3% in the top ten. Material: peripheral blood, obtained on day 0 of AZD1222 vaccination. The receptors were sampled from an adult in good health.

This clone was counted once. The chain employs TRBV3-1 (or the pseudogene TRBV3-2) and TRBJ1-1; 7 bases line up with TRBD1. The V segment lost 0 bases and the J segment 5 bases; nucleotides outside the gene matches: 12. This CDR3 is 17 amino acids long. Germline V CDR1 and CDR2: LGHDT, YNNKEL (reference sequence). CDR3 in amino acids: CASSQETLRQGWTEAFF. The DNA of the CDR3 is TGTGCCAGCAGCCAAGAAACCCTCCGACAGGGATGGACTGAAGCTTTCTTT.

This chain links TRBV7-8 with TRBJ2-1; 7 bases match TRBD2. The ends lost 4 bases at V and 4 bases at J; junction bases unmatched: 7. Germline CDR1 and CDR2: SGHVS and FQNEAQ. The CDR3 has 15 residues. The CDR3 reads CASSYPGRAYNEQFF. The CDR3 nucleotides read TGTGCCAGCAGCTACCCAGGGAGGGCTTACAATGAGCAGTTCTTC.

CDR3 sequence reads: CASSVYLLAGGADTQYF. DNA of the CDR3: TGCGCCAGCAGTGTATATCTGCTAGCGGGAGGAGCAGATACGCAGTATTTT. The rearrangement uses TRBV10-2 and TRBJ2-3; TRBD2 matches 11 bases. J lost 4 bases, V lost 4 bases, and 10 bases had no gene match. Germline loops: CDR1 WSHSY, CDR2 SAAADI. CDR3 length equals 17 residues.

The rearrangement uses TRBV19 and TRBJ1-1, with a weak D call TRBD1 (6 bases). Germline CDR1 is LNHDA and CDR2 is SQIVND (reference sequence). The CDR3 is made up of 14 amino acids. Between the trimmed V and J ends, which lost 5 bases and 4 bases, there was a span of 14 bases. CDR3 region: CASSPRGAGTEAFF. The CDR3 nucleotides are TGTGCCAGTAGTCCACGGGGGGCTGGCACTGAAGCTTTCTTT.

The chain couples TRBV15 to TRBJ2-7; TRBD2 is a possible D gene (6 bases). CDR3 length: 16 amino acids. V shed 0 bases and J shed 2 bases, with 14 bases lying between them. Looked up from germline, CDR1 is LNHNV and CDR2 is YYDKDF (reference sequence). The CDR3 is CATSRDSQRAPYEQYF. The CDR3 coding sequence is TGTGCCACCAGCAGAGATAGCCAGCGGGCCCCCTACGAGCAGTACTTC.

V is TRBV5-1 and J is TRBJ2-7; TRBD1 matches at 8 bases. The CDR3 is 14 residues long. Trimming cost V 9 bases and J 2 bases; bases outside gene matches: 10. Germline V gives CDR1 SGHRS, CDR2 YFSETQ. The CDR3 DNA follows: TGCGCCAACACAGGGACAGGCCGGGCCTACGAGCAGTACTTC. Translated, it gives CANTGTGRAYEQYF.

The chain carries TRBV7-9 and TRBJ2-1, with D unclear. The germline V gene has CDR1 SEHNR and CDR2 FQNEAQ (reference sequence). This CDR3 has 16 amino acids. The V gene lost 6 bases and the J gene lost 4 bases, with 19 bases spanning the gap. CDR3 sequence: CASSPIDRIKYNEQFF. For the CDR3, the DNA is TGTGCCAGCAGTCCAATCGACCGGATCAAATACAATGAGCAGTTCTTC.

The chain links TRBV27 to TRBJ2-1; TRBD2 matches 9 bases. Losses at the gene ends were 0 bases for V and 7 bases for J; bases not matched to a gene: 7. The CDR3 spans 16 residues. Germline loops: CDR1 MNHEY, CDR2 SMNVEV (reference sequence). The CDR3 reads CASSLSGGLAWNEQFF. The CDR3 DNA follows: TGTGCCAGCAGTTTATCGGGGGGACTAGCTTGGAATGAGCAGTTCTTC.

V is TRBV10-3 and J is TRBJ1-3; the D is unclear. This CDR3 is built from 14 residues. V lost 2 bases, J lost 3 bases, and 8 bases lay in between. Germline V gene sequence: CDR1 ENHRY, CDR2 SYGVKD. The CDR3 DNA follows: TGTGCCATCAGTGAGGGGCAACATGGAAACACCATATATTTT. Its protein product is CAISEGQHGNTIYF.

This chain links TRBV7-9 with TRBJ2-2, with 9 nucleotides matching TRBD2. Per the germline V gene, CDR1 is SEHNR and CDR2 is FQNEAQ (reference sequence). V dropped 4 bases and J dropped 7; count of bases not matched to a gene: 7. CDR3 length: 15 amino acids. The CDR3 sequence is CASSSQREAYGELFF. CDR3 bases: TGTGCCAGCAGCTCTCAGCGGGAGGCTTACGGGGAGCTGTTTTTT.

The chain recombines TRBV29-1 with TRBJ1-1; the D gene is possibly TRBD1 (6 bases). Germline V lookup: CDR1 SQVTM, CDR2 ANQGSEA. Trimming removed 4 bases at V and 8 bases at J, with 14 bases between. CDR3 length: 12 residues. In DNA form, the CDR3 reads TGCAGCGTTGCTACAGGGCTGGGGGAAGCTTTCTTT. Amino acid sequence: CSVATGLGEAFF.

This rearrangement joins TRBV29-1 to TRBJ1-1, with 7 bases aligning to TRBD1. The CDR3 contains 12 residues. Germline lookup yields CDR1 SQVTM and CDR2 ANQGSEA. V shed 6 bases, J shed 0 bases, and the junction held 1 base outside the gene matches. This CDR3 is CSVGQMNTEAFF. The CDR3 nucleotides are TGCAGCGTGGGACAGATGAACACTGAAGCTTTCTTT.

The chain has TRBV11-2 and TRBJ2-7; tentative D call: TRBD1 (5 bases). The CDR3 consists of 13 residues. The V gene lost 3 bases and the J gene lost 4 bases, with 10 bases spanning the gap. Germline V gene data show CDR1 as SGHAT and CDR2 as FQNNGV. CDR3 nucleotides: TGTGCCAGCAGCTTGACCCAGGGTTACGAGCAGTACTTC. The encoded protein is CASSLTQGYEQYF.

The chain carries TRBV2 and TRBJ2-7, with D perhaps TRBD2 (6 bases). The CDR3 consists of 14 residues. Deletions cut 4 bases from V and 0 bases from J, with 10 bases between. Germline CDR1 is SNHLY and CDR2 is FYNNEI. CDR3 nucleotides: TGTGCCAGCAGTGTAGCGGCCAGCTCCTACGAGCAGTACTTC. Translated, it gives CASSVAASSYEQYF.

The gene calls are TRBV18 and TRBJ1-1; 7 bases are shared with TRBD1. Per the germline V gene, CDR1 is KGHSH and CDR2 is LQKENI. The CDR3 runs 13 residues. Losses at the gene ends were 2 bases for V and 5 bases for J; bases not matched to a gene: 2. CDR3 protein: CASSPNRGTEAFF. In nucleotides, the CDR3 is TGTGCCAGCTCACCAAACAGGGGAACTGAAGCTTTCTTT. The full variable domain, its missing parts supplied by reference TRBV18 and TRBJ1-1, is NAGVMQNPRHLVRRRGQEARLRCSPMKGHSHVYWYRQLPEEGLKFMVYLQKENIIDESGMPKERFSAEFPKEGPSILRIQQVVRGDSAAYFCASSPNRGTEAFFGQGTRLTVV.

This clone has just one count. This rearrangement joins TRBV30 to TRBJ2-7; 11 bases map to TRBD2. Germline CDR1 is GTSNPN and CDR2 is SVGIG (reference sequence). Trimming at V came to 5 bases and at J to 3 bases, leaving 9 bases not matched to a gene. This CDR3 is built from 15 residues. The CDR3 reads CAWAGTGLAGYEQYF. The CDR3 nucleotides are TGTGCCTGGGCAGGCACTGGACTAGCGGGCTACGAGCAGTACTTC.